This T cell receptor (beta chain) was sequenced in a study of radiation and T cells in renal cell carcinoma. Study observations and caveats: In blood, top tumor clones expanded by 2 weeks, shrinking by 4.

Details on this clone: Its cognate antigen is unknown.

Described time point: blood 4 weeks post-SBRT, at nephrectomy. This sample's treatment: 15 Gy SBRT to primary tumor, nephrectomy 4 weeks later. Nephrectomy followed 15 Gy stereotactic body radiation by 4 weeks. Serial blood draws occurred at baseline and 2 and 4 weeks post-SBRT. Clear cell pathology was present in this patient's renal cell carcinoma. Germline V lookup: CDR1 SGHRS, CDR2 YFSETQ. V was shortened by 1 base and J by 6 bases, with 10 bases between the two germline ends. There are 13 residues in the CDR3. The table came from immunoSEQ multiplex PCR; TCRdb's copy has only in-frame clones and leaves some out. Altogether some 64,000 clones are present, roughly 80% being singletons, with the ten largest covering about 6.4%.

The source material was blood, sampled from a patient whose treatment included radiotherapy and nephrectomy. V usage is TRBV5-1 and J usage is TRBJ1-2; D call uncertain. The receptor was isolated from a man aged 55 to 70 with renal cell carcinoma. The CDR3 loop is CASSLSGEDGYTF. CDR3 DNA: TGCGCCAGCAGCTTGAGTGGGGAAGATGGCTACACCTTC.